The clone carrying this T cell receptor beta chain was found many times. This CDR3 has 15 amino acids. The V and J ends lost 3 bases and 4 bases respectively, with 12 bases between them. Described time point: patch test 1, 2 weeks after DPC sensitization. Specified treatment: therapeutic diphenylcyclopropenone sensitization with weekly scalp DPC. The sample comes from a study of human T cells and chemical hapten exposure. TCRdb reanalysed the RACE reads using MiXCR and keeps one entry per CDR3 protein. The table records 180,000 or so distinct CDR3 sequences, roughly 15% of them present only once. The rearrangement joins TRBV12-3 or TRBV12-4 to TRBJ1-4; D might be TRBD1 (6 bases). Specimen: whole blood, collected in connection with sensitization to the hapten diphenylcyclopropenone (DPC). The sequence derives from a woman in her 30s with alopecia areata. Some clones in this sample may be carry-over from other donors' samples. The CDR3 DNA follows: TGTGCCAGCAGTTTCCGGGGGCGCGGTAATGAAAAACTGTTTTTT. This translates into CASSFRGRGNEKLFF.